Below, one TCR beta chain is given with its context. It was RNA transcripts that yielded the amplified TCR beta CDR3 regions. Researchers ran a first-round RT-PCR on the TCR CDR3 using the HTBI primer set. TCRdb independently ran MiXCR on the multiplex PCR reads; one entry per CDR3 protein. The sample has 700,000 or so distinct CDR3 sequences; less than 20% are singletons. This specimen belongs to a study of T cells in Graves' hyperthyroidism and ophthalmopathy. CDR1 and CDR2 from the germline V gene are KGHSH and LQKENI. The CDR3 runs 17 residues. Trimming removed 0 bases from V and 5 bases from J; junction bases left unmatched: 10. Diagnoses rested on clinical symptoms, serum thyroxine and TRAb, thyroid ultrasound and orbital computed tomography.

The TCR originated in a man aged 18 to 30 with Graves' hyperthyroidism. Material: blood. V is TRBV18 and J is TRBJ2-7, with 10 positions matching TRBD1. This CDR3 reads CASSPPVIGQGVHEQYF. The CDR3 DNA sequence: TGTGCCAGCTCACCACCGGTGATTGGACAGGGGGTCCACGAGCAGTACTTC. Filled out from reference TRBV18 and TRBJ2-7, the complete variable domain reads NAGVMQNPRHLVRRRGQEARLRCSPMKGHSHVYWYRQLPEEGLKFMVYLQKENIIDESGMPKERFSAEFPKEGPSILRIQQVVRGDSAAYFCASSPPVIGQGVHEQYFGPGTRLTVT.